These T cell receptor beta chains were read from a single sample in a study of blood T cell repertoires in COVID-19. Using immunoSEQ multiplex PCR, the repertoire was profiled, and TCRdb retains in-frame clones only, with some absent. This sample has 200,000 to 250,000 clones, with roughly 85% found just once. The sequencing sample was made of PBMCs or T cells enriched from blood (not recorded which). The receptors originated from a woman between 45 and 65 years old with acute COVID-19. Each CDR3 is given with its conserved first and last residue. The size field is filled for only some rows; it gives once, few, many or a size class.

-,TRBJ2-7,TRBV6-5,CASSRGPTYEQYF
-,TRBJ1-1,TRBV6-5,CASNWTEAFF
few,TRBJ1-5,TRBV4-1,CASSQVTDSNQPQHF
few,TRBJ2-7,TRBV19,CASSIRTSGGYEQYF
few,TRBJ2-7,TRBV4-3,CASSQDVRISYEQYF
-,TRBJ2-2,TRBV7-2,CASSNGQTNTGELFF
-,TRBJ1-1,TRBV3-1/TRBV3-2,CASSTGQGGGTEAFF
-,TRBJ2-1,TRBV7-2,CASSPRLGPEGEQFF
-,TRBJ1-6,TRBV5-6,CASSRDTTANSPLHF
once,TRBJ2-7,TRBV5-1,CASSEAYEQYF
few,TRBJ1-2,TRBV29-1,CSVAIGTDYGYTF
-,TRBJ2-7,TRBV7-2,CASSRGTGPYEQYF
-,TRBJ2-2,TRBV18,CASSPRASGQGELFF
-,TRBJ1-2,TRBV10-3,CAIRTGGDNGYTF
-,TRBJ1-1,TRBV19,CASFSRGGRGTEAFF
-,TRBJ1-2,TRBV5-4,CASSLEVSGRGYTF
-,TRBJ2-7,TRBV6-2/TRBV6-3,CASSYASYEQYF
-,TRBJ1-1,TRBV9,CASSASVTGSISTTEAFF
once,TRBJ1-4,TRBV4-2,CASSQGVTQGVLFF
-,TRBJ1-1,TRBV3-1/TRBV3-2,CASSHLGGGPGQGTEAFF
-,TRBJ1-1,TRBV11-2,CASSGRAVNTEAFF
-,TRBJ2-3,TRBV2,CASSVRGGQGDTQYF
-,TRBJ1-2,TRBV4-3,CASSQGRGGIHGYTF
-,TRBJ1-1,TRBV9,CASREAQGIEAFF
-,TRBJ1-1,TRBV6-5,CASSYSIPGNTEAFF
-,TRBJ2-1,TRBV5-4,CASSPSGGNYNEQFF
-,TRBJ1-2,TRBV10-3,CAIRTGSNYGYTF
once,TRBJ1-1,TRBV7-9,CASSLAYGTGDPDTEAFF
-,TRBJ2-5,TRBV3-1/TRBV3-2,CASSQDGLSGETQYF
-,TRBJ1-1,TRBV6-5,CASNKPRDVTEAFF
-,TRBJ1-2,TRBV13,CASSLTGYGYTF
-,TRBJ2-3,TRBV4-1,CASSQVNSVLAGGTDTQYF
-,TRBJ1-5,TRBV30,CAWTRTGYEPQHF
-,TRBJ2-3,TRBV7-7,CASSAMTGSPDTQYF
few,TRBJ1-6,TRBV19,CASSIGGTADSPLHF
-,TRBJ1-2,TRBV7-2,CASSIQDSLDGYTF
-,TRBJ1-1,TRBV19,CASSIVAGLTVSTEAFF
-,TRBJ1-5,TRBV7-2,CASSQIQGAGNQPQHF
-,TRBJ1-1,TRBV5-4,CASSRRGNTEAFF
-,TRBJ2-2,TRBV7-9,CASSSRQRGTGELFF
-,TRBJ1-1,TRBV19,CASMIRGQLNTEAFF
-,TRBJ2-3,TRBV6-2/TRBV6-3,CASSYSPSLDTQYF
-,TRBJ2-3,TRBV3-1/TRBV3-2,CASSPWRGGTDTQYF
once,TRBJ1-6,TRBV6-1,CASSASGDSYNSPLHF
once,TRBJ1-4,TRBV2,CASTLRGTYGEKLFF
few,TRBJ2-7,TRBV29-1,CSVEGWVGTGISYEQYF
-,TRBJ1-4,TRBV12-3/TRBV12-4,CASSSENEKLFF
-,TRBJ1-3,TRBV23-1,CASSQRGPLENTIYF
-,TRBJ1-3,TRBV30,CAWSLFSGNTIYF
-,TRBJ2-5,TRBV20-1,CSASPPGLASGTQYF
-,TRBJ1-2,TRBV12-5,CASGLNSLRYTF
-,TRBJ2-3,TRBV10-3,CAITLQLEDTQYF
-,TRBJ2-3,TRBV11-2,CASSGRTAFTDTQYF
-,TRBJ1-2,TRBV5-6,CASSTDRAFAF
-,TRBJ1-2,TRBV13,CASSSHTGNYGYTF
-,TRBJ1-6,TRBV3-1/TRBV3-2,CASSQAGGHYNSPLHF
-,TRBJ2-7,TRBV7-2,CASSTTSGGTYEQYF
-,TRBJ1-2,TRBV6-5,CASSLTGLYGYTF